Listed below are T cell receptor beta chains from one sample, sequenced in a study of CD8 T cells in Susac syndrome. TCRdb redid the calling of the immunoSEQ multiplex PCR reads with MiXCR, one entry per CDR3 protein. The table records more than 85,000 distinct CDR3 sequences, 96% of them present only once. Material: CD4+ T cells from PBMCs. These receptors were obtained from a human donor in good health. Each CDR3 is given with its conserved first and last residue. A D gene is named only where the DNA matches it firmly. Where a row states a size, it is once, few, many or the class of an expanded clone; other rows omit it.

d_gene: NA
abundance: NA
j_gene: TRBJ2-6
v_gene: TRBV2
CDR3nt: TGTGCCAGCAATGAAGGGGCCAACGTCCTGACTTTC
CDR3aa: CASNEGANVLTF

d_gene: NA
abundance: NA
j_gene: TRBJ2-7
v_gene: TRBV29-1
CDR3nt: TGCAGCGTCGGGGGGCGAGAGCAGTACTTC
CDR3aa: CSVGGREQYF

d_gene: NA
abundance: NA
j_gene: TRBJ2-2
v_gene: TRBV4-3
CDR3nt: TGCGCCAGCAGCCAAGATATTGGCTCGATAAACACCGGGGAGCTGTTTTTT
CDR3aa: CASSQDIGSINTGELFF

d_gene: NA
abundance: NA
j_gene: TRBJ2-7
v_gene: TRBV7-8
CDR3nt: TGTGCCAGCAAAAGGGGCCCCAATCAGCACGAGCAGTACTTC
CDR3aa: CASKRGPNQHEQYF

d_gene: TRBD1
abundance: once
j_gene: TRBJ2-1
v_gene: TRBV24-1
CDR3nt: TGTGCCACCAGTGATACGGGACAGAGCTCCTACAATGAGCAGTTCTTC
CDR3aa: CATSDTGQSSYNEQFF

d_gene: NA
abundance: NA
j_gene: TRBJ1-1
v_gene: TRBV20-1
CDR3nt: TGCAGTGCCCCGATAGGACAGAACACTGAAGCTTTCTTT
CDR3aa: CSAPIGQNTEAFF

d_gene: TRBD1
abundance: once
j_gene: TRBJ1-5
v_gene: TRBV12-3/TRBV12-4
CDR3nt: TGTGCCAGCAGTACATCCCGGGACAGGGATCAGCCCCAGCATTTT
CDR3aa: CASSTSRDRDQPQHF

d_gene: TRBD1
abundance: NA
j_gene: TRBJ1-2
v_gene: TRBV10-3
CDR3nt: TGTGCCATTTCTGGACAGGACGATGGCTACACCTTC
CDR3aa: CAISGQDDGYTF

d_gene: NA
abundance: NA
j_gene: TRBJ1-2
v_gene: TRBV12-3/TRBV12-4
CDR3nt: TGTGCCAGCAGTTTCAGCTACACCCCCCTCTATGGCTACACCTTC
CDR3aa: CASSFSYTPLYGYTF

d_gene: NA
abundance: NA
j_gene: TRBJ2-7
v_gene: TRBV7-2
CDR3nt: TGTGCCAGCACCGTCGGGCGGGGCGAGCAGTACTTC
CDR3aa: CASTVGRGEQYF

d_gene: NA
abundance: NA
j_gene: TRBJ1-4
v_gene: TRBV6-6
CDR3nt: TGTGCCAGCAGTCAGACAGGCCCTAATGAAAAACTGTTTTTT
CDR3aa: CASSQTGPNEKLFF

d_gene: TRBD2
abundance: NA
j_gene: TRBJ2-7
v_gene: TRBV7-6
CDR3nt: TGTGCCAGCAGCGACGGCGGGGGGCCCCGCTCCTACGAGCAGTACTTC
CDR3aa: CASSDGGGPRSYEQYF

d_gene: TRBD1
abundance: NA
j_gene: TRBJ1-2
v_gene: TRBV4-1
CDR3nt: TGCGCCAGCAGCCAAGATATTAATCAGGGGGGCGGCTACACCTTC
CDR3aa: CASSQDINQGGGYTF

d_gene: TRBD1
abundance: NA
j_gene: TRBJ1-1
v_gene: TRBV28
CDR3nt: TGTGCCAGCACCTTGAACAGGGGCACTGAAGCTTTCTTT
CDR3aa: CASTLNRGTEAFF

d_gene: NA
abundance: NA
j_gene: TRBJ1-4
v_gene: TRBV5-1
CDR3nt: TGCGCCAGCAGCTTGGGCCGGACAGACCATGAAAAACTGTTTTTT
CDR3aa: CASSLGRTDHEKLFF

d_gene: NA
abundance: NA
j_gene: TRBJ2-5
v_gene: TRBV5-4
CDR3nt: TGTGCCAGCAGCTTGTTCGGGGGAACACAAGAGACCCAGTACTTC
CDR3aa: CASSLFGGTQETQYF

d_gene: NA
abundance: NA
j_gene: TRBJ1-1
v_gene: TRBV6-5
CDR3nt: TGTGCCAGCAGTTCCGGACGGACTGGGGATCGGGCTTTCTTT
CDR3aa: CASSSGRTGDRAFF

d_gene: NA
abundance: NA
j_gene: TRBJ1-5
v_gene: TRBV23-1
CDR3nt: TGCGCCAGCAGACACCTGGGGCGATCTAGGGGCAATCAGCCCCAGCATTTT
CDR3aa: CASRHLGRSRGNQPQHF